Listed below are T cell receptor beta chains from one sample, sequenced in a study of blood T cell repertoires in COVID-19. Assay: immunoSEQ multiplex PCR; the TCRdb copy retains only in-frame clones and omits some. Here the sample spans approximately 200,000 clones, 88% being singletons. Sequencing used peripheral blood. Every receptor here comes from a man between 65 and 85 years old with acute or convalescent COVID-19. Each CDR3 is given with its conserved first and last residue. The D gene is left open where the match is weak. Rows give clone size only sometimes, using once, few, many, or a class for an expanded clone.

>NA|TRBJ2-2|15|TRBV24-1|NA
CATSDSDLRTGELFF
TGTGCCACCAGTGATAGCGATCTGCGCACCGGGGAGCTGTTTTTT
>NA|TRBJ1-1|14|TRBV11-2|NA
CASSFGGGGTEAFF
TGTGCCAGCAGCTTCGGGGGAGGTGGTACTGAAGCTTTCTTT
>TRBD1|TRBJ1-5|16|TRBV29-1|NA
CSVQIGTGISNQPQHF
TGCAGCGTTCAAATTGGGACAGGGATTAGCAATCAGCCCCAGCATTTT
>TRBD2|TRBJ2-1|15|TRBV2|NA
CASTMLAGEGNEQFF
TGTGCCAGCACTATGCTAGCGGGAGAGGGCAATGAGCAGTTCTTC
>NA|TRBJ1-3|12|TRBV6-1|NA
CASSEFGNTIYF
TGTGCCAGCAGTGAATTCGGGAACACCATATATTTT
>NA|TRBJ2-2|14|TRBV25-1|NA
CASSHRANTGELFF
TGTGCCAGCAGTCACAGAGCGAACACCGGGGAGCTGTTTTTT
>NA|TRBJ1-6|17|TRBV7-8|NA
CASSLRRGSSYNSPLHF
TGTGCCAGCAGCCTGAGAAGGGGGAGCTCCTATAATTCACCCCTCCACTTT
>NA|TRBJ1-4|14|TRBV11-2|NA
CASSLWSAREKLFF
TGTGCCAGCAGCTTATGGTCCGCTAGGGAAAAACTGTTTTTT
>NA|TRBJ2-7|14|TRBV5-1|many
CASSSDSPTYEQYF
TGCGCCAGCAGCTCGGACTCGCCGACCTACGAGCAGTACTTC
>TRBD1|TRBJ1-3|17|TRBV7-2|NA
CASSLDPGGLPGYTIYF
TGTGCCAGCAGCTTAGATCCAGGGGGTTTGCCTGGGTACACCATATATTTT
>NA|TRBJ1-2|16|TRBV15|NA
CATSRALEGPGYGYTF
TGTGCCACCAGCAGAGCTTTGGAGGGCCCGGGGTATGGCTACACCTTC
>NA|TRBJ1-1|12|TRBV20-1|NA
CSASGPNTEAFF
TGCAGTGCTAGTGGGCCTAACACTGAAGCTTTCTTT
>TRBD2|TRBJ2-1|15|TRBV20-1|NA
CSASREGQVRNEQFF
TGCAGTGCTAGTCGGGAGGGCCAAGTAAGGAATGAGCAGTTCTTC
>NA|TRBJ2-7|14|TRBV19|NA
CASSPSPPSYEQYF
TGTGCCAGTAGCCCCTCTCCCCCGTCCTACGAGCAGTACTTC
>NA|TRBJ2-7|11|TRBV2|NA
CASSGRGEQYF
TGTGCCAGCAGTGGTAGAGGTGAGCAGTACTTC
>TRBD1|TRBJ1-2|12|TRBV2|NA
CASSRDSYGYTF
TGTGCCAGCAGTCGGGACAGCTATGGCTACACCTTC
>NA|TRBJ2-5|13|TRBV6-5|NA
CASNQGGQETQYF
TGTGCCAGCAACCAGGGTGGTCAAGAGACCCAGTACTTC
>TRBD2|TRBJ2-1|15|TRBV3-1/TRBV3-2|NA
CASSQSGGVYNEQFF
TGTGCCAGCAGCCAAAGCGGGGGGGTTTACAATGAGCAGTTCTTC
>TRBD2|TRBJ2-3|13|TRBV2|NA
CAAGGGFTDTQYF
TGTGCTGCGGGAGGGGGGTTCACAGATACGCAGTATTTT
>NA|TRBJ2-2|12|TRBV11-2|NA
CASSPQGGELFF
TGTGCCAGCAGCCCACAGGGCGGGGAGCTGTTTTTT
>NA|TRBJ1-1|14|TRBV5-1|few
CASSPVQPGTEAFF
TGCGCCAGCAGCCCCGTGCAGCCCGGGACTGAAGCTTTCTTT
>TRBD1|TRBJ1-4|16|TRBV19|many
CASSMTGGSTNEKLFF
TGTGCCAGTAGTATGACAGGGGGCTCAACTAATGAAAAACTGTTTTTT
>NA|TRBJ1-2|15|TRBV15|NA
CATSRNPQGTDGYTF
TGTGCCACCAGCAGAAACCCCCAGGGGACGGATGGCTACACCTTC
>TRBD1|TRBJ2-1|18|TRBV18|once
CASSPPQGTGLKYNEQFF
TGTGCCAGCTCACCACCCCAAGGGACAGGTCTAAAATACAATGAGCAGTTCTTC
>NA|TRBJ1-3|16|TRBV5-5|few
CASSPTGWDSGNTIYF
TGTGCCAGCAGCCCCACAGGGTGGGACTCTGGAAACACCATATATTTT
>NA|TRBJ2-7|11|TRBV19|NA
CATREGYEQYF
TGTGCCACCAGGGAAGGTTACGAGCAGTACTTC
>NA|TRBJ2-7|13|TRBV7-2|NA
CASSTGTQGEQYF
TGTGCCAGCAGCACCGGGACCCAGGGGGAGCAGTACTTC
>TRBD2|TRBJ2-1|15|TRBV28|NA
CASSRAGTSGNEQFF
TGTGCCAGCAGCCGAGCCGGGACTAGCGGGAATGAGCAGTTCTTC
>NA|TRBJ1-1|19|TRBV21-1|NA
CASSMVRSARTGGDSEAFF
TGTGCCAGCAGCATGGTAAGGTCAGCCAGGACAGGGGGCGACTCTGAAGCTTTCTTT
>NA|TRBJ2-1|14|TRBV18|NA
CASSLQGSYNEQFF
TGTGCCAGCTCACTACAGGGCTCCTACAATGAGCAGTTCTTC
>NA|TRBJ2-7|14|TRBV28|NA
CASRPRDLHYEQYF
TGTGCCAGTAGGCCCCGGGACTTGCACTACGAGCAGTACTTC
>NA|TRBJ2-7|14|TRBV7-9|NA
CASSYRGLSYEQYF
TGTGCCAGCAGCTACAGGGGACTCTCCTACGAGCAGTACTTC
>NA|TRBJ1-1|12|TRBV30|many
CACSRRDTEAFF
TGTGCCTGTTCCAGACGGGACACTGAAGCTTTCTTT
>TRBD1|TRBJ1-1|13|TRBV29-1|NA
CSVGEGAGTEAFF
TGCAGCGTTGGTGAGGGGGCAGGGACTGAAGCTTTCTTT
>TRBD1|TRBJ1-1|13|TRBV29-1|few
CSVDTGGNTEAFF
TGCAGCGTTGATACAGGGGGGAACACTGAAGCTTTCTTT
>TRBD1|TRBJ2-7|15|TRBV5-1|NA
CASSLETGAGYEQYF
TGCGCCAGCAGCTTGGAGACAGGGGCGGGATACGAGCAGTACTTC
>TRBD1|TRBJ1-5|14|TRBV28|NA
CASRAGTGHQPQHF
TGTGCCAGCAGGGCAGGGACAGGGCATCAGCCCCAGCATTTT
>NA|TRBJ1-3|16|TRBV2|NA
CASLWTRGTSGNTIYF
NA
>TRBD1|TRBJ1-1|18|TRBV3-1/TRBV3-2|NA
CASSQATQIRDRGRGAFF
TGTGCCAGCAGCCAAGCCACCCAAATAAGGGACAGGGGGCGAGGAGCTTTCTTT
>TRBD2|TRBJ2-7|15|TRBV7-2|NA
CASSLLSSGSYEQYF
TGTGCCAGCAGCTTGTTGTCTAGCGGATCCTACGAGCAGTACTTC
>NA|TRBJ2-1|16|TRBV7-3|NA
CASSLLGGVTTGEQFF
TGTGCCAGCAGCTTATTAGGCGGGGTGACGACAGGGGAGCAGTTCTTC
>NA|TRBJ2-7|14|TRBV7-9|NA
CASSPRTDLGEQYF
TGTGCCAGCAGCCCCCGGACTGATCTGGGGGAGCAGTACTTC
>NA|TRBJ2-2|14|TRBV7-2|NA
CASRIDWNTGELFF
TGTGCCAGCAGGATTGACTGGAACACCGGGGAGCTGTTTTTT
>NA|TRBJ2-1|14|TRBV18|NA
CASSRMADADEQFF
TGTGCCAGCTCACGTATGGCCGATGCAGATGAGCAGTTCTTC
>TRBD1|TRBJ1-2|14|TRBV6-2/TRBV6-3|NA
CASSYPRDRGGYTF
TGTGCCAGCAGTTACCCGAGGGACAGGGGTGGCTACACCTTC
>TRBD2|TRBJ2-3|15|TRBV6-5|NA
CASRIFQRGGDTQYF
TGTGCCAGCAGAATATTCCAGCGGGGCGGAGATACGCAGTATTTT
>TRBD2|TRBJ2-1|16|TRBV11-2|NA
CASSLVGGTSGRDQFF
TGTGCCAGCAGCTTAGTTGGAGGGACTAGCGGGAGGGACCAGTTCTTC